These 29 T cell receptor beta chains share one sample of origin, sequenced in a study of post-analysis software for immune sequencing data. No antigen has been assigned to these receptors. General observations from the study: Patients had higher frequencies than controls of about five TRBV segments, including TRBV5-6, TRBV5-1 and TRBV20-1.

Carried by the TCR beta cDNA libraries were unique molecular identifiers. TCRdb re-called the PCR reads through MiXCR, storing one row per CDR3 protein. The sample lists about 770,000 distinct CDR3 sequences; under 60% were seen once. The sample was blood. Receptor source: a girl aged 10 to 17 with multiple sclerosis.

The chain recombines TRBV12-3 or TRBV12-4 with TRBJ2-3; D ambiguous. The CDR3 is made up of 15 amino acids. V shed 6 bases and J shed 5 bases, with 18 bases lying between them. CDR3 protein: CASSRSGLRGDTQYF. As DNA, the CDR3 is TGTGCCAGCAGCCGATCGGGCCTCCGAGGAGATACGCAGTATTTT.

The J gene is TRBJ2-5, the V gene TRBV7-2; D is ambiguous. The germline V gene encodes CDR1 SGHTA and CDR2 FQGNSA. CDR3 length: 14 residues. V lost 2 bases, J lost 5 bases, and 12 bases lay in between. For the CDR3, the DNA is TGTGCCAGCAGCTTATTTGACAATCGGGAGACCCAGTACTTC. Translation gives CASSLFDNRETQYF.

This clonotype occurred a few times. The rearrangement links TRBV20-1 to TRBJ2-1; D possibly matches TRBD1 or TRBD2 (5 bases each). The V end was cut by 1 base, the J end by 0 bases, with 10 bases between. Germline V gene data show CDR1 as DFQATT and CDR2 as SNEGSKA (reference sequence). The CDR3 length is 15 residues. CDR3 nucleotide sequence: TGCAGTGCTAGAGGCGGGCAGGGCTCCTACAATGAGCAGTTCTTC. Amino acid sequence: CSARGGQGSYNEQFF.

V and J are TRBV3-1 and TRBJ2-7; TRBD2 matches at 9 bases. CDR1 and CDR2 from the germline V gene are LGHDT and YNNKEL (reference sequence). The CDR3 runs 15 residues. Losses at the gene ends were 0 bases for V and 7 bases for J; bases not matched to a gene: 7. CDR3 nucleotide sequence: TGTGCCAGCAGCCAAGATGGGCTAGCGGGAAGGGAGCAGTACTTC. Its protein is CASSQDGLAGREQYF.

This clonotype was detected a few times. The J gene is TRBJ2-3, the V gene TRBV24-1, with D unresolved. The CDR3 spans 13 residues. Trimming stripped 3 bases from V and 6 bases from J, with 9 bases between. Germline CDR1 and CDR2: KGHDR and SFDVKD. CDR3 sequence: CATSDHAVDTQYF. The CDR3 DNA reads TGTGCCACCAGTGATCACGCAGTGGATACGCAGTATTTT.

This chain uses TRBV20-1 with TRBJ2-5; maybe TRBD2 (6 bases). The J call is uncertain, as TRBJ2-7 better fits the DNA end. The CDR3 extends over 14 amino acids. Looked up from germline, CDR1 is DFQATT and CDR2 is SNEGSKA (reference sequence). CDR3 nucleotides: TGCAGTGCTAGGAGTCTAGCGTCAGGCTACGAGCAGTACTTC. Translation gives CSARSLASGYEQYF.

The CDR3 region has the DNA TGTGCCAGCAGCCTAGTTGATCTAGCCACAGATACGCAGTATTTT. The encoded protein is CASSLVDLATDTQYF. The gene calls are TRBV7-2 and TRBJ2-3; a weak D match, TRBD2 (5 bases). The CDR3 runs to 15 residues. V was cut by 5 bases and J by 2 bases, with 14 bases left in between. CDR1 and CDR2 from the germline V gene are SGHTA and FQGNSA.

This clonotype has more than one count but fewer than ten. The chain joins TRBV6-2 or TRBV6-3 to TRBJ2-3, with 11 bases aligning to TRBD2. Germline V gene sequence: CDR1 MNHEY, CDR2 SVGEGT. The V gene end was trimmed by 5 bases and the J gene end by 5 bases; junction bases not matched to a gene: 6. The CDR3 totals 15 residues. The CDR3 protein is CASSPSGLAGDTQYF. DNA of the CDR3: TGTGCCAGCAGTCCCTCAGGACTAGCGGGAGATACGCAGTATTTT.

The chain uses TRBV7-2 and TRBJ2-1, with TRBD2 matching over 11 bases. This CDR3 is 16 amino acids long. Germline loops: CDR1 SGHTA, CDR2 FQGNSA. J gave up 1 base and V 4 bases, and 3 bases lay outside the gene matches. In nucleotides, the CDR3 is TGTGCCAGCAGCTCGTGGACTAGCGGGTCCTACAATGAGCAGTTCTTC. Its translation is CASSSWTSGSYNEQFF.

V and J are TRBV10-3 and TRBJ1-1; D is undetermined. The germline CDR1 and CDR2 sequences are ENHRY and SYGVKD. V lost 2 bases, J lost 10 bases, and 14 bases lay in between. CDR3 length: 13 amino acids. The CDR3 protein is CAISEISGLGAFF. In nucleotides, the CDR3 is TGTGCCATCAGTGAGATCAGCGGGCTGGGAGCTTTCTTT.

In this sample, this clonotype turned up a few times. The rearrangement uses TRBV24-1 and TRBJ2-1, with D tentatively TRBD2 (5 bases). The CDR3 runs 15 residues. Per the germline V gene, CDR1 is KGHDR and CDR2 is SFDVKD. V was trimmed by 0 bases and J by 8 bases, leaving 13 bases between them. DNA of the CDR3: TGTGCCACCAGTGATTTGGCTACTAGATCCGATGAGCAGTTCTTC. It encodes CATSDLATRSDEQFF.

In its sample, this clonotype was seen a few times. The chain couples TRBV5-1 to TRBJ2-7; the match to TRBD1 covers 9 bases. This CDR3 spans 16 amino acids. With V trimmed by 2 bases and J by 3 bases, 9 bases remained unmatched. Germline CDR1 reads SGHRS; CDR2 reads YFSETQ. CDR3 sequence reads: CASSFYRDRVDYEQYF. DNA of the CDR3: TGCGCCAGCAGCTTCTACAGGGACAGGGTGGACTACGAGCAGTACTTC.

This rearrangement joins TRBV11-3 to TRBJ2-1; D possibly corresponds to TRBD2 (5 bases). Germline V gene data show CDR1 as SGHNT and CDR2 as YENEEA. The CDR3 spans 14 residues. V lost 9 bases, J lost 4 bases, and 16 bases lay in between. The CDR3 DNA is TGTGCCAGTAGCGTGAACGTGGGTTACAATGAGCAGTTCTTC. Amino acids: CASSVNVGYNEQFF.

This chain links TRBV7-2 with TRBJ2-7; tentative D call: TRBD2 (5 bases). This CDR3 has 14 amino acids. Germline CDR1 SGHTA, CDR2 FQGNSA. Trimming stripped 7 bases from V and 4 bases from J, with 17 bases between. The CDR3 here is CASTDTPGGYEQYF. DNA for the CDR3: TGTGCCAGCACCGATACCCCCGGAGGTTACGAGCAGTACTTC.

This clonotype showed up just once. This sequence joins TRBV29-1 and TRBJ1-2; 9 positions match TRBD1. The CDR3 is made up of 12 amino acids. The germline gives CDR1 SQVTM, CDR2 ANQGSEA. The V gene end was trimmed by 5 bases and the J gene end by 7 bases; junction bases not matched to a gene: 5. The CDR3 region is CSVHRGLGGYTF. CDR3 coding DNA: TGCAGCGTTCACAGGGGGCTCGGTGGCTACACCTTC.

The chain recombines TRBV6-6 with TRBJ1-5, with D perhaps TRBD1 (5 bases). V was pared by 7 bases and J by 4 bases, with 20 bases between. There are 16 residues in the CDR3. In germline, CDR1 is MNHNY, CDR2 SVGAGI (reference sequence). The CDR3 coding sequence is TGTGCCAGCACTCCTACCCAGGGAGGGATTAATCAGCCCCAGCATTTT. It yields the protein CASTPTQGGINQPQHF.

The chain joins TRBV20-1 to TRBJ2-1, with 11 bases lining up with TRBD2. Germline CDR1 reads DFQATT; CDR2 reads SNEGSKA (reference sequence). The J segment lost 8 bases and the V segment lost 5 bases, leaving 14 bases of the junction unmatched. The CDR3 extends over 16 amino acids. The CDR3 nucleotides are TGCAGTGCTTTAAAGCTAGCGGGGGGCCTGGTTGATGAGCAGTTCTTC. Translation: CSALKLAGGLVDEQFF.

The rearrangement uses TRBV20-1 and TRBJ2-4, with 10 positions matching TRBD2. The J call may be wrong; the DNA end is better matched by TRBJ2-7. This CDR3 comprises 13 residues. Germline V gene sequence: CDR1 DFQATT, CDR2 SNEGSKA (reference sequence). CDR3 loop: CSVRLAGAYEQYF. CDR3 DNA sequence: TGCAGTGTTCGGCTAGCGGGGGCCTACGAGCAGTACTTC.

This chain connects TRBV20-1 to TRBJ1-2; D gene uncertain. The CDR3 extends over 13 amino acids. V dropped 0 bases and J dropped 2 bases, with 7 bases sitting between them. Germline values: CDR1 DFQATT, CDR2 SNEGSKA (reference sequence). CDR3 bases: TGCAGTGCTAGAGATGCACAGAACTATGGCTACACCTTC. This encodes CSARDAQNYGYTF.

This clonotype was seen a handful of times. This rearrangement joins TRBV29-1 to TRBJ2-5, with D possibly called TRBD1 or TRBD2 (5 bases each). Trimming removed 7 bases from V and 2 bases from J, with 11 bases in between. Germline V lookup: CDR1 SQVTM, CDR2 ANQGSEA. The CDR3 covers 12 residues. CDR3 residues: CSAPWGQETQYF. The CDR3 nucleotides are TGCAGCGCCCCCTGGGGGCAAGAGACCCAGTACTTC.

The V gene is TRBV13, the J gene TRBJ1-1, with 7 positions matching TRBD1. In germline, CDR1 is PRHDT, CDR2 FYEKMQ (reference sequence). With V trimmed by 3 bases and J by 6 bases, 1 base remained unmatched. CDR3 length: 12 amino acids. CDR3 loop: CASSLGTAEAFF. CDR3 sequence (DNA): TGTGCCAGCAGCTTGGGGACAGCTGAAGCTTTCTTT.

The CDR3 DNA reads TGTGCCAGCAGTCCAGGGGGGCTTCGGGGCTACACCTTC. This encodes CASSPGGLRGYTF. The chain joins TRBV27 to TRBJ1-2, with 7 bases that match TRBD1. The germline V gene has CDR1 MNHEY and CDR2 SMNVEV (reference sequence). This CDR3 spans 13 amino acids. V trimming: 5 bases; J trimming: 8 bases; junction bases outside the gene matches: 8.

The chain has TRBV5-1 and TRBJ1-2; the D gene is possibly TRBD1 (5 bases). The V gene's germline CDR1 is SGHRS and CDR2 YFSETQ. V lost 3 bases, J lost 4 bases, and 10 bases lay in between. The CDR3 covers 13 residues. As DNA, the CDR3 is TGCGCCAGCAGCTGGTCGGACACCTATGGCTACACCTTC. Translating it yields CASSWSDTYGYTF.

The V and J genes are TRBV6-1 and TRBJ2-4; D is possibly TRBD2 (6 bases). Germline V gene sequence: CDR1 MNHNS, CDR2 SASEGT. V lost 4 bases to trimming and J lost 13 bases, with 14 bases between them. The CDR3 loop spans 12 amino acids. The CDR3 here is CASSGDGGKQYF. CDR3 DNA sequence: TGTGCCAGCAGTGGAGATGGGGGGAAGCAGTACTTC.

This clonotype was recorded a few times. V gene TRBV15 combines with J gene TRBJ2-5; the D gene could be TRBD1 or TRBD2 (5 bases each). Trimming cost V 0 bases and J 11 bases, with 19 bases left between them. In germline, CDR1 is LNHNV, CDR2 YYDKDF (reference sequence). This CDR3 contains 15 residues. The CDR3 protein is CATSRDRDPIRQQYF. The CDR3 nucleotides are TGTGCCACCAGCAGAGACCGGGACCCTATTCGCCAGCAGTACTTC.

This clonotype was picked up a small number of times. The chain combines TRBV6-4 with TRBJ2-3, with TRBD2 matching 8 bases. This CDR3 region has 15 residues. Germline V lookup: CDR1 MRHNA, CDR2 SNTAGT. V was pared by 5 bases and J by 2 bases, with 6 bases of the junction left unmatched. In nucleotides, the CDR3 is TGTGCCAGCAGTAGTACTAGCGGATACACAGATACGCAGTATTTT. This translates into CASSSTSGYTDTQYF.

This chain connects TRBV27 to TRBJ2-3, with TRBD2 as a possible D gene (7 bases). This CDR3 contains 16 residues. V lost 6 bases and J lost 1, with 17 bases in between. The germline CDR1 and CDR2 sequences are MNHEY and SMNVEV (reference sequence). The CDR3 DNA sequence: TGTGCCAGCAGGGCCCGGGGGGCGGTTGGCACAGATACGCAGTATTTT. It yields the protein CASRARGAVGTDTQYF.

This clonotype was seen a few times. This CDR3 is CASSQETGNTEAFF. The CDR3 bases are TGCGCCAGCAGCCAAGAGACAGGGAACACTGAAGCTTTCTTT. This rearrangement joins TRBV4-1 to TRBJ1-1; possibly TRBD1 for D (6 bases). The CDR3 spans 14 residues. V was shortened by 0 bases and J by 1 base, with 6 bases between the two germline ends. Germline lookup yields CDR1 MGHRA and CDR2 YSYEKL.

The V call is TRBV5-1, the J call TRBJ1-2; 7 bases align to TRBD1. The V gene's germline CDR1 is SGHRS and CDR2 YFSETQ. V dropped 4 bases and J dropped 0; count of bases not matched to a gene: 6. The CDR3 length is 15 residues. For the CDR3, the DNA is TGCGCCAGCAGCCTCCTGACAGGGCCTAACTATGGCTACACCTTC. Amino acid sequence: CASSLLTGPNYGYTF.